This record concerns one T cell receptor (beta chain) sequence. This sample is part of a study of blood T cell repertoires in COVID-19. The germline CDR1 and CDR2 sequences are MNHEY and SMNVEV (reference sequence). This CDR3 has 18 amino acids. Losses at the gene ends were 2 bases for V and 2 bases for J; bases not matched to a gene: 4. Generated by immunoSEQ multiplex PCR, the TCRdb table keeps only in-frame clones and is missing some. The sample consists of 120,000 to 150,000 clones, over 85% of them appearing once. This clonotype was sampled from a human donor in a cohort sampled during active COVID-19. The chain employs TRBV27 and TRBJ2-3; 16 bases fit TRBD2. The sequencing sample was made of peripheral blood. The CDR3 DNA reads TGTGCCAGCAGTTTACGGGGACTAGCGGGGGGGTACACAGATACGCAGTATTTT. Residues: CASSLRGLAGGYTDTQYF.